This record covers a single T cell receptor beta chain. Unique molecular identifiers tagged the TCR beta cDNA libraries. From the PCR reads, TCRdb called clonotypes with MiXCR, one entry per CDR3 protein. The sample consists of more than 500,000 distinct CDR3 sequences, around 36% of them appearing once. These data are taken from a study of post-analysis software for immune sequencing data. This receptor was identified in a girl aged 2-17 years with multiple sclerosis. The sequenced material came from blood.

The CDR3 coding sequence is TGTGCCAGCAGCTTGGATCAGGGGGCGTGGGGGGGTTATGGCTACACCTTC. It encodes CASSLDQGAWGGYGYTF. The rearrangement joins TRBV5-5 to TRBJ1-2, with 8 bases that match TRBD1. CDR3 length: 17 amino acids. CDR1 and CDR2 from the germline V gene are SGHKS and YYEKEE (reference sequence). V lost 0 bases and J lost 5; bases outside the gene matches: 12. The variable domain in full, completed from reference TRBV5-5 and TRBJ1-2, reads DAGVTQSPTHLIKTRGQQVTLRCSPISGHKSVSWYQQVLGQGPQFIFQYYEKEERGRGNFPDRFSARQFPNYSSELNVNALLLGDSALYLCASSLDQGAWGGYGYTFGSGTRLTVV.